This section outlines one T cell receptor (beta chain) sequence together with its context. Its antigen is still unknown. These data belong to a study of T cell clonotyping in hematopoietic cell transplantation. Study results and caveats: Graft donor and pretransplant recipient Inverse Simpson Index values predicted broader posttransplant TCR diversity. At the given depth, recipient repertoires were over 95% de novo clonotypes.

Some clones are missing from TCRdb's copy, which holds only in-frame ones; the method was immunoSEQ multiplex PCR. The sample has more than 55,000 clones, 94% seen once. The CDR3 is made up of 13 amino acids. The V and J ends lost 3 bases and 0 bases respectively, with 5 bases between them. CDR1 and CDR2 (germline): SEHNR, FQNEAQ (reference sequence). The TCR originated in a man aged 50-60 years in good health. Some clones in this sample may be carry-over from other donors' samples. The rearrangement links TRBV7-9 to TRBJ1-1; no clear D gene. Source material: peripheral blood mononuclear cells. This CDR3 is CASSFDVNTEAFF. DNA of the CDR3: TGTGCCAGCAGCTTTGACGTGAACACTGAAGCTTTCTTT.